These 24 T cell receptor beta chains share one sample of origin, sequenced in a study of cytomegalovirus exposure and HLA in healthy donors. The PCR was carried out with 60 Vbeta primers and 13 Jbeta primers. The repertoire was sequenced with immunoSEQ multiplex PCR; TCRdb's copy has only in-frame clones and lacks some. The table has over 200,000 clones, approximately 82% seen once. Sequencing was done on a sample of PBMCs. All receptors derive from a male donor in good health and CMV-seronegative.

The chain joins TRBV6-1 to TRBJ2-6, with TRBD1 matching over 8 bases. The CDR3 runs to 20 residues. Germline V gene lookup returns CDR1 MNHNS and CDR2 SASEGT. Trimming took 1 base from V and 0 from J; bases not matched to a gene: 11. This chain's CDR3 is CASSEVFWGQAISGANVLTF. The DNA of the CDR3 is TGTGCCAGCAGTGAAGTTTTCTGGGGACAGGCCATCTCTGGGGCCAACGTCCTGACTTTC.

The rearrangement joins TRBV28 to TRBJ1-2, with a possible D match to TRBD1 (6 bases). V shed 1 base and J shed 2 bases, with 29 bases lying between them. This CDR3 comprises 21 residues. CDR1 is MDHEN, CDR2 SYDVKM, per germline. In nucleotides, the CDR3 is TGTGCCAGCAGTTTATCCATCGCGAATCCCCTCGACAAGGGGGACAACTATGGCTACACCTTC. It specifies CASSLSIANPLDKGDNYGYTF.

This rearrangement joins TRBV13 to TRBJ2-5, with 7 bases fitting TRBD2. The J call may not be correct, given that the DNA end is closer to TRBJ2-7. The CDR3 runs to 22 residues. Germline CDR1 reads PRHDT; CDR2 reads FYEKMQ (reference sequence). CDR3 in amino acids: CATTNPDWGGEGTNWRNYEQYF. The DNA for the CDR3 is TGTGCCACAACCAACCCAGATTGGGGGGGTGAAGGGACTAATTGGAGGAACTACGAGCAGTACTTC.

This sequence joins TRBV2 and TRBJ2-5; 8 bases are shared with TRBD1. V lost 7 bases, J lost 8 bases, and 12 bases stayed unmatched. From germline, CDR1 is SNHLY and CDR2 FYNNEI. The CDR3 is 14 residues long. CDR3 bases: TGTGCCAGCATGGAGGACAGGGCAGGATATACCCAGTACTTC. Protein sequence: CASMEDRAGYTQYF.

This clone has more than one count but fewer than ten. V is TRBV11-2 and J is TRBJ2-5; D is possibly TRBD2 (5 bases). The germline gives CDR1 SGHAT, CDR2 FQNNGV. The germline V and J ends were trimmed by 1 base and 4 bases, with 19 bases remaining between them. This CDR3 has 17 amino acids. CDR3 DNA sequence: TGTGCCAGCAGCTTAGTCAAGGGAGCGCTAAAGGGAGAGACCCAGTACTTC. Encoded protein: CASSLVKGALKGETQYF.

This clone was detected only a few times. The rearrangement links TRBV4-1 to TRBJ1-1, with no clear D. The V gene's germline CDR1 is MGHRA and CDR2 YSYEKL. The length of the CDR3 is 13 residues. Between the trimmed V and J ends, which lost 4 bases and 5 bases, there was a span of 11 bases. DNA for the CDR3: TGCGCCAGCAGCCGCCTAAGCTCAACTGAAGCTTTCTTT. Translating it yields CASSRLSSTEAFF.

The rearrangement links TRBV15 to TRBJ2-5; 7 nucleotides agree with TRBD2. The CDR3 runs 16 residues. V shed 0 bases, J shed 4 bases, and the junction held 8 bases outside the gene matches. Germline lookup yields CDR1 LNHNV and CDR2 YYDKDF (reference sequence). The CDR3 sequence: CATSRDDRLARETQYF. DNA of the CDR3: TGTGCCACCAGCAGAGATGATCGACTAGCTCGAGAGACCCAGTACTTC.

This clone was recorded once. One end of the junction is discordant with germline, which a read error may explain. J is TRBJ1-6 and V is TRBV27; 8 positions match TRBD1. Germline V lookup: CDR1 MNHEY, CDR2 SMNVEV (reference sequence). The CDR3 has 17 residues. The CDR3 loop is CASSLSLQGVVSSPLHF. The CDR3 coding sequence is TGTGCCAGCAGTCTATCCCTACAGGGGGTTGTAAGTTCACCCCTCCACTTT.

CDR3 sequence: CASSLTAPPDTQYF. The CDR3, as DNA: TGTGCCAGCAGCTTAACGGCCCCCCCAGATACGCAGTATTTT. This chain connects TRBV7-3 to TRBJ2-3; the D is unclear. V gave up 0 bases and J gave up 4 bases, with 8 bases separating them. This CDR3 region has 14 residues. Looked up from germline, CDR1 is SGHTA and CDR2 is FQGTGA.

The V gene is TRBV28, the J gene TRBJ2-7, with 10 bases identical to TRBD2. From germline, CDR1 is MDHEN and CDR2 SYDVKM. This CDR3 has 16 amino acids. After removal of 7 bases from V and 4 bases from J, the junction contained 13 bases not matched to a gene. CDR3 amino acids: CASKGTSAQGVYEQYF. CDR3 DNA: TGTGCCAGCAAGGGGACTAGCGCCCAGGGCGTGTACGAGCAGTACTTC. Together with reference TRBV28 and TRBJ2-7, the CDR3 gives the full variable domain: DVKVTQSSRYLVKRTGEKVFLECVQDMDHENMFWYRQDPGLGLRLIYFSYDVKMKEKGDIPEGYSVSREKKERFSLILESASTNQTSMYLCASKGTSAQGVYEQYFGPGTRLTVT.

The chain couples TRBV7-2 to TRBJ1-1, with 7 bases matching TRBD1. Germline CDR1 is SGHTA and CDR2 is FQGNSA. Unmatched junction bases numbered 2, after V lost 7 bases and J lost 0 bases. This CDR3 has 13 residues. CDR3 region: CASKTGMNTEAFF. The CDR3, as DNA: TGTGCCAGCAAGACAGGGATGAACACTGAAGCTTTCTTT.

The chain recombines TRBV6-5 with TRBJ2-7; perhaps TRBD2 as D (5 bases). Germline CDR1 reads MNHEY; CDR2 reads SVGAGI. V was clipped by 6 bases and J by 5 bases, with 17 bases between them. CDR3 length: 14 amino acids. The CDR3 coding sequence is TGTGCCAGCAGCCCGGTGGTAGGAGGTCACGAGCAGTACTTC. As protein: CASSPVVGGHEQYF.

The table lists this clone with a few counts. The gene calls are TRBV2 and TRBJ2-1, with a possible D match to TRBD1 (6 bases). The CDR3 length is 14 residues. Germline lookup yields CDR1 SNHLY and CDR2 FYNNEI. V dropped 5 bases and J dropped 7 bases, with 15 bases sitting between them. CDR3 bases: TGTGCCAGCAGTAGACAGGCCCAGGGGAATGAGCAGTTCTTC. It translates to CASSRQAQGNEQFF.

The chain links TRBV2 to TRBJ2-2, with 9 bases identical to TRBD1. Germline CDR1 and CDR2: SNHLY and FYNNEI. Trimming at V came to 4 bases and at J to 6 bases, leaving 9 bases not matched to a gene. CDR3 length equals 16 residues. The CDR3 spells CASSGLWDRAAGELFF. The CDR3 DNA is TGTGCCAGCAGTGGACTTTGGGACAGGGCCGCCGGGGAGCTGTTTTTT.

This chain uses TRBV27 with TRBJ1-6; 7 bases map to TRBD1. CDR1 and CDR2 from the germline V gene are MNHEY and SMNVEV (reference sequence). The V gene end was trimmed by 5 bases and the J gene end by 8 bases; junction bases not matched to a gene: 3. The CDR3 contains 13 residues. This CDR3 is CASSQGVYSPLHF. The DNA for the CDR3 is TGTGCCAGCAGTCAGGGGGTTTATTCACCCCTCCACTTT.

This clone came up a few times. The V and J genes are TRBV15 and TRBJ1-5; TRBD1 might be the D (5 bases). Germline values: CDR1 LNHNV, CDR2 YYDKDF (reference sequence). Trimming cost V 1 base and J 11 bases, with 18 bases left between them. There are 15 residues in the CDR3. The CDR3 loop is CATSRVTTAGRAQHF. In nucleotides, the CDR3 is TGTGCCACCAGCAGAGTAACGACAGCTGGCCGGGCCCAGCATTTT.

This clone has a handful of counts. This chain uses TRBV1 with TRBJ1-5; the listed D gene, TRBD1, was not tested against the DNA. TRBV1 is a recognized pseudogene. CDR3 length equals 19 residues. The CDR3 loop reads CTSGFSGVRDRVSNQPQHF. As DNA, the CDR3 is TGCACCAGCGGATTCTCAGGGGTCCGGGACAGGGTCTCGAATCAGCCCCAGCATTTT.

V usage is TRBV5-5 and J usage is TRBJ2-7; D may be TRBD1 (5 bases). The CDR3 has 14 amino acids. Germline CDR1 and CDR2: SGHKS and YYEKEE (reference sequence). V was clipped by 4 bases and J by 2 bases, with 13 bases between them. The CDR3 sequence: CASSLQGTTYEQYF. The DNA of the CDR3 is TGTGCCAGCAGCCTCCAGGGTACGACCTACGAGCAGTACTTC.

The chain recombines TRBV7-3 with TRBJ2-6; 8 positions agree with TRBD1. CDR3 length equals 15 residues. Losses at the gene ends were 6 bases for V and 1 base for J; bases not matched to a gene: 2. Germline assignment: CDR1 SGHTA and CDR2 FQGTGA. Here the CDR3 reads CASRQGGSGANVLTF. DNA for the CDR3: TGTGCCAGCAGACAGGGGGGTTCTGGGGCCAACGTCCTGACTTTC.

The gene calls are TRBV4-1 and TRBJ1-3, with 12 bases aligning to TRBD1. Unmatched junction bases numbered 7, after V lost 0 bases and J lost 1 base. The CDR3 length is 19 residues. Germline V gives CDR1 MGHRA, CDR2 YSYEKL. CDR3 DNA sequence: TGCGCCAGCAGCCAAGATGGGACAGGGGGCGCAGGTTCTGGAAACACCATATATTTT. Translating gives CASSQDGTGGAGSGNTIYF.

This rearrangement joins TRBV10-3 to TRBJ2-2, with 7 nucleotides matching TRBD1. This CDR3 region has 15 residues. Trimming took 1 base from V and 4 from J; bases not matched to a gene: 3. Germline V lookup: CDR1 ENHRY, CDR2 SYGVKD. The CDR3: CAISELTGSTGELFF. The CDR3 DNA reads TGTGCCATCAGTGAGTTGACAGGGTCCACCGGGGAGCTGTTTTTT.

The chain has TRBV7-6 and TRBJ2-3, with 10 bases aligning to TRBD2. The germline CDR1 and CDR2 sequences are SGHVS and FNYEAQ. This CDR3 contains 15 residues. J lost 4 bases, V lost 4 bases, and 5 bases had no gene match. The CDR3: CASSSLAGVSDTQYF. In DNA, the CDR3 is TGTGCCAGCAGCTCCCTAGCGGGAGTCTCAGATACGCAGTATTTT.

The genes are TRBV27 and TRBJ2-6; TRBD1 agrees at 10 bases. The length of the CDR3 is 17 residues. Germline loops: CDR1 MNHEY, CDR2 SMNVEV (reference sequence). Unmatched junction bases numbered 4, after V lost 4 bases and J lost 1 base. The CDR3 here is CASSSGTGVSGANVLTF. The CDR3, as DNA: TGTGCCAGCAGTTCGGGGACAGGGGTATCTGGGGCCAACGTCCTGACTTTC.

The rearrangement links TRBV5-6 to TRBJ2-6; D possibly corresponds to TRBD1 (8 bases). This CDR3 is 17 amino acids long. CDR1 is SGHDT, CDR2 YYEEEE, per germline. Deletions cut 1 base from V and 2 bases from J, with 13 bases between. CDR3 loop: CASSLSQGGTGANVLTF. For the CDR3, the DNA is TGTGCCAGCAGCTTGTCACAGGGGGGGACTGGGGCCAACGTCCTGACTTTC.